The 8 T cell receptor beta chains below all came from one sample that was sequenced in a study of shared clonotypes between healthy human individuals. Profiled with immunoSEQ multiplex PCR; TCRdb holds only in-frame clones, not every one. Of over 2 million clones listed, roughly 90% are singletons. Material for sequencing was naive CD4+ T cells from PBMCs. The subset here: CD45RA+ positively selected. The receptors originated from a young man in good health. Some clones in this sample may be carry-over from other donors' samples.

The genes are TRBV7-3 and TRBJ1-2; TRBD1 matches at 7 bases. The CDR3 is 14 amino acids. Germline values: CDR1 SGHTA, CDR2 FQGTGA. V gave up 1 base and J gave up 6 bases; unmatched junction bases: 5. The CDR3 nucleotides are TGTGCCAGCAGCTTAAATCGACAGGGTGATGGCTACACCTTC. Its protein is CASSLNRQGDGYTF.

V is TRBV28 and J is TRBJ2-1, with D tentatively TRBD2 (5 bases). The CDR3 covers 17 residues. Trimming took off 3 bases at V and 4 bases at J, with 19 bases between the two ends. The germline V gene has CDR1 MDHEN and CDR2 SYDVKM. As DNA, the CDR3 is TGTGCCAGCAGTTTTCTGTTCATGGAGGTACCTTACAATGAGCAGTTCTTC. Its translation is CASSFLFMEVPYNEQFF. Full variable domain (missing parts from reference TRBV28 and TRBJ2-1): DVKVTQSSRYLVKRTGEKVFLECVQDMDHENMFWYRQDPGLGLRLIYFSYDVKMKEKGDIPEGYSVSREKKERFSLILESASTNQTSMYLCASSFLFMEVPYNEQFFGPGTRLTVL.

This rearrangement joins TRBV7-2 to TRBJ2-7, with no clear D. CDR3 length: 15 residues. Trimming took 5 bases from V and 2 from J, leaving 16 bases between them. Germline V gene data show CDR1 as SGHTA and CDR2 as FQGNSA. CDR3 loop: CASSLGPRTPYEQYF. The CDR3, as DNA: TGTGCCAGCAGCCTAGGACCTCGCACCCCCTACGAGCAGTACTTC.

This chain uses TRBV19 with TRBJ2-5; 8 positions match TRBD1. The CDR3 runs to 17 residues. Germline V gene lookup returns CDR1 LNHDA and CDR2 SQIVND (reference sequence). V dropped 0 bases and J dropped 7; count of bases not matched to a gene: 13. CDR3 coding DNA: TGTGCCAGTAGTATAGACCATGAGGACAGGGCCCTGGGGACCCAGTACTTC. Translated: CASSIDHEDRALGTQYF. Full variable domain (missing parts from reference TRBV19 and TRBJ2-5): DGGITQSPKYLFRKEGQNVTLSCEQNLNHDAMYWYRQDPGQGLRLIYYSQIVNDFQKGDIAEGYSVSREKKESFPLTVTSAQKNPTAFYLCASSIDHEDRALGTQYFGPGTRLLVL.

The V gene is TRBV6-5, the J gene TRBJ1-2; the match to TRBD1 covers 7 bases. Germline V lookup: CDR1 MNHEY, CDR2 SVGAGI. The V segment lost 6 bases and the J segment 2 bases; nucleotides outside the gene matches: 3. This CDR3 has 13 residues. The CDR3: CASRSGQNYGYTF. The CDR3 DNA reads TGTGCCAGCAGATCGGGACAGAACTATGGCTACACCTTC.

The chain links TRBV18 to TRBJ1-3, with D unresolved. CDR3 size: 16 residues. Germline V gene data show CDR1 as KGHSH and CDR2 as LQKENI. The ends were cut back, 6 bases at V and 0 bases at J, with 15 bases in the middle. The CDR3 DNA reads TGTGCCAGCTCGACCCTGGTGGCTTCCTCTGGAAACACCATATATTTT. Translated, it gives CASSTLVASSGNTIYF.

This chain joins TRBV14 and TRBJ2-7, with TRBD2 as a possible D gene (5 bases). V lost 1 base and J lost 5, with 12 bases in between. The CDR3 loop spans 14 amino acids. The germline gives CDR1 SGHDN, CDR2 FVKESK. The CDR3 loop reads CASSQATGFNEQYF. For the CDR3, the DNA is TGTGCCAGCAGCCAAGCAACGGGGTTCAACGAGCAGTACTTC. The variable domain in full, with the rest retrieved from reference TRBV14 and TRBJ2-7, is EAGVTQFPSHSVIEKGQTVTLRCDPISGHDNLYWYRRVMGKEIKFLLHFVKESKQDESGMPNNRFLAERTGGTYSTLKVQPAELEDSGVYFCASSQATGFNEQYFGPGTRLTVT.

This chain uses TRBV10-3 with TRBJ1-1; 7 bases fit TRBD1. Trimming at V came to 5 bases and at J to 4 bases, leaving 7 bases not matched to a gene. The CDR3 is made up of 14 amino acids. Per germline, CDR1 ENHRY and CDR2 SYGVKD. CDR3 protein: CAISLGGLGTEAFF. CDR3 DNA: TGTGCCATCAGTCTAGGGGGCTTGGGCACTGAAGCTTTCTTT.